Each of the 21 T cell receptor beta chains below was sequenced from the same sample in a study of blood T cell repertoires in COVID-19. Clones were sequenced by immunoSEQ multiplex PCR, and TCRdb holds only the in-frame ones, with some missing. The data show 200,000 to 300,000 clones, 80% to 90% seen once. Source material: PBMCs or T cells enriched from blood (not recorded which). All receptors come from a middle-aged woman who had been exposed to COVID-19.

This clone was counted once. The gene calls are TRBV3-1 (or the pseudogene TRBV3-2) and TRBJ1-1, with 7 nucleotides matching TRBD1. Germline values: CDR1 LGHDT, CDR2 YNNKEL (reference sequence). The CDR3 consists of 16 residues. With V trimmed by 2 bases and J by 0 bases, 6 bases remained unmatched. In DNA form, the CDR3 reads TGTGCCAGCAGCCAACCCGGGACAGAGCTGAACACTGAAGCTTTCTTT. Amino acids: CASSQPGTELNTEAFF.

The rearrangement links TRBV24-1 to TRBJ2-7; D is possibly TRBD1 (5 bases). The germline V and J ends were trimmed by 0 bases and 6 bases, with 8 bases remaining between them. Germline V gene lookup returns CDR1 KGHDR and CDR2 SFDVKD. This CDR3 is 13 amino acids long. The CDR3, as DNA: TGTGCCACCAGTGATTTGGGGGCCGGCGAGCAGTACGTC. Translated: CATSDLGAGEQYV.

This chain uses TRBV28 with TRBJ1-2, with 8 bases fitting TRBD1. With V trimmed by 1 base and J by 4 bases, 2 bases remained unmatched. CDR1 is MDHEN and CDR2 is SYDVKM in the germline V gene. The CDR3 covers 14 residues. CDR3 loop: CASSLSGGRYGYTF. The CDR3 DNA reads TGTGCCAGCAGTTTATCAGGGGGCCGCTATGGCTACACCTTC.

This sequence joins TRBV5-1 and TRBJ2-7; D remains ambiguous. V was trimmed by 0 bases and J by 3 bases, leaving 7 bases between them. The CDR3 is 13 amino acids. Germline V gene lookup returns CDR1 SGHRS and CDR2 YFSETQ. CDR3 amino acids: CASSLAPFYEQYF. CDR3 sequence (DNA): TGCGCCAGCAGCTTGGCCCCGTTCTACGAGCAGTACTTC.

V gene TRBV7-6 combines with J gene TRBJ1-1; 10 nucleotides line up with TRBD1. Trimming at V came to 5 bases and at J to 3 bases, leaving 12 bases not matched to a gene. From germline, CDR1 is SGHVS and CDR2 FNYEAQ. This CDR3 is 17 amino acids long. Here the CDR3 DNA reads TGTGCCAGCAGCAGCTACAGGACAGGGGGTCCTGACACTGAAGCTTTCTTT. This sequence encodes CASSSYRTGGPDTEAFF.

This clone was detected only once. CDR3 loop: CSVTSNRPADYGYTF. The CDR3 DNA sequence: TGCAGCGTAACAAGTAACAGGCCAGCTGACTATGGCTACACCTTC. The chain combines TRBV29-1 with TRBJ1-2; a weak D match, TRBD1 (5 bases). V gave up 6 bases and J gave up 3 bases, with 20 bases separating them. There are 15 residues in the CDR3. From germline, CDR1 is SQVTM and CDR2 ANQGSEA.

This chain connects TRBV9 to TRBJ1-1; 7 bases are shared with TRBD1. J was trimmed by 5 bases and V by 0 bases; bases with no gene match: 4. The germline CDR1 and CDR2 sequences are SGDLS and YYNGEE. This CDR3 contains 14 residues. CDR3 sequence (DNA): TGTGCCAGCAGCGTAGAACCACAGGGGACTGAAGCTTTCTTT. This codes for CASSVEPQGTEAFF.

The chain links TRBV6-5 to TRBJ1-1, with a weak D call TRBD1 (5 bases). The germline V gene encodes CDR1 MNHEY and CDR2 SVGAGI. The CDR3 covers 13 residues. The germline V and J ends were trimmed by 6 bases and 4 bases, with 12 bases remaining between them. This CDR3 reads CASSSRGGTEAFF. The CDR3 DNA reads TGTGCCAGCAGCTCCCGGGGGGGCACTGAAGCTTTCTTT.

The chain joins TRBV27 to TRBJ1-1; tentatively, D is TRBD1 (5 bases). Germline V CDR1 and CDR2: MNHEY, SMNVEV (reference sequence). Trimming took 4 bases from V and 4 from J, leaving 10 bases between them. CDR3 length: 13 residues. CDR3 residues: CASSSLGGTEAFF. The CDR3 DNA reads as TGTGCCAGCAGTTCCTTGGGGGGCACTGAAGCTTTCTTT.

This chain connects TRBV19 to TRBJ1-1; no clear D. CDR3 length: 13 amino acids. V lost 4 bases, J lost 0 bases, and 6 bases lay in between. From germline, CDR1 is LNHDA and CDR2 SQIVND (reference sequence). CDR3 amino acids: CASSTYMNTEAFF. As DNA, the CDR3 is TGTGCCAGTAGTACGTACATGAACACTGAAGCTTTCTTT.

On this clone: The same CDR3 arises from other DNA sequences in this sample as well. The rearrangement links TRBV6-2 or TRBV6-3 to TRBJ1-2, with TRBD1 matching over 8 bases. V was clipped by 6 bases and J by 3 bases; unmatched bases: 3. The CDR3 covers 13 residues. CDR1 and CDR2 (germline): MNHEY, SVGEGT. CDR3 sequence reads: CASSPTGDYGYTF. DNA of the CDR3: TGTGCCAGCAGCCCGACAGGGGACTATGGCTACACCTTC.

The gene calls are TRBV18 and TRBJ2-1; 9 nucleotides line up with TRBD2. The trim removed 2 bases at V and 0 bases at J, leaving 8 bases unmatched. Germline CDR1 and CDR2: KGHSH and LQKENI. This CDR3 region has 18 residues. CDR3: CASSPLVAGDSSYNEQFF. DNA of the CDR3: TGTGCCAGCTCACCATTAGTAGCGGGGGACTCCTCCTACAATGAGCAGTTCTTC.

This clone showed up just once. J is TRBJ1-2 and V is TRBV12-3 or TRBV12-4; tentative D call: TRBD1 (5 bases). V was pared by 5 bases and J by 7 bases, with 14 bases between. The CDR3 is 13 residues long. The CDR3 spells CASSPWQGGGYTF. As DNA, the CDR3 is TGTGCCAGCAGTCCCTGGCAGGGAGGTGGCTACACCTTC.

The chain links TRBV18 to TRBJ2-4; D is perhaps TRBD2 (7 bases). Trimming removed 4 bases from V and 7 bases from J, with 14 bases in between. The CDR3 has 14 residues. Germline V CDR1 and CDR2: KGHSH, LQKENI. CDR3 residues: CASSQDEGGNIQYF. CDR3 bases: TGTGCCAGCTCACAGGACGAGGGGGGGAACATTCAGTACTTC.

V usage is TRBV28 and J usage is TRBJ1-2; D perhaps matches TRBD1 (6 bases). The germline V gene has CDR1 MDHEN and CDR2 SYDVKM. CDR3 length equals 12 residues. The V gene lost 10 bases and the J gene lost 11 bases, with 20 bases spanning the gap. The CDR3 loop is CANMDSLSRYTF. The CDR3, as DNA: TGTGCCAACATGGACAGTCTGAGCCGTTACACCTTC.

CDR3 protein: CASSSGHIGNTIYF. In DNA form, the CDR3 reads TGTGCCAGCAGCTCGGGACATATCGGTAACACCATATATTTT. This chain joins TRBV5-6 and TRBJ1-3; TRBD1 is a possible D gene (6 bases). Germline CDR1 and CDR2: SGHDT and YYEEEE. This CDR3 has 14 residues. The germline V and J ends were trimmed by 3 bases and 7 bases, with 14 bases remaining between them.

The gene calls are TRBV2 and TRBJ1-5, with TRBD1 as a possible D gene (5 bases). CDR3 length: 12 amino acids. Trimming took 6 bases from V and 5 from J, leaving 8 bases between them. Germline CDR1 and CDR2: SNHLY and FYNNEI. In DNA, the CDR3 is TGTGCCAGCAGGGCGACAGATCAGCCCCAGCATTTT. Translating gives CASRATDQPQHF.

The chain has TRBV10-3 and TRBJ1-2; 9 nucleotides match TRBD1. Germline V gives CDR1 ENHRY, CDR2 SYGVKD. The CDR3 consists of 15 residues. The ends lost 6 bases at V and 1 base at J; junction bases unmatched: 6. In DNA form, the CDR3 reads TGTGCCATCAGGGAAGGACAGGGGAATAACTATGGCTACACCTTC. Translating it yields CAIREGQGNNYGYTF.

Concerning this clone itself: Additional DNA sequences in this sample encode the identical CDR3. The genes are TRBV7-2 and TRBJ1-2; D uncertain. The CDR3 is 13 amino acids. Trimming took off 1 base at V and 2 bases at J, with 5 bases between the two ends. Germline values: CDR1 SGHTA, CDR2 FQGNSA. The CDR3 here is CASSLGQNYGYTF. CDR3 nucleotides: TGTGCCAGCAGCTTAGGTCAGAACTATGGCTACACCTTC.

V and J are TRBV11-3 and TRBJ2-7, with 8 positions matching TRBD2. Germline CDR1 and CDR2: SGHNT and YENEEA. The CDR3 is 15 amino acids. V lost 4 bases and J lost 2; bases outside the gene matches: 7. CDR3: CASSSGGGIAYEQYV. CDR3 DNA sequence: TGTGCCAGCAGCTCCGGGGGGGGCATAGCCTACGAGCAGTACGTC.

V usage is TRBV25-1 and J usage is TRBJ1-2; D is perhaps TRBD1 (6 bases). The CDR3 sequence is 14 residues long. The germline V and J ends were trimmed by 7 bases and 3 bases, with 15 bases remaining between them. Germline CDR1 reads MGHDK; CDR2 reads SYGVNS. CDR3 protein: CASTEAGGYYGYTF. The CDR3 nucleotides read TGTGCCAGCACTGAGGCGGGGGGCTACTATGGCTACACCTTC.